This entry features one TCR beta chain sequence. The CDR3 is made up of 19 amino acids. Trimming took off 0 bases at V and 0 bases at J, with 18 bases between the two ends. Germline CDR1 is SGHVS and CDR2 is FNYEAQ. This entry belongs to a study of blood T cell repertoires in COVID-19. As for the study in general: T cells, B-cell-depleted T cells, or PBMCs provided the cDNA or gDNA that served as material.

TCRdb's table, derived via immunoSEQ multiplex PCR, lists solely in-frame clones and lacks some. This sample has a few hundred thousand clones, with around nine tenths found just once. What was sequenced was peripheral blood. The sequence was obtained from a woman aged 70-85 years with active or convalescent COVID-19. This sequence joins TRBV7-6 and TRBJ1-5; the D gene is possibly TRBD1 (6 bases). Here the CDR3 DNA reads TGTGCCAGCAGCTTAGCGTCCCCCGGGACAAAGAATAGCAATCAGCCCCAGCATTTT. Encoded protein: CASSLASPGTKNSNQPQHF.